This note documents a single T cell receptor (beta chain) sequence. The data are from a study of T cell changes during pregnancy in multiple sclerosis. The germline V gene encodes CDR1 SEHNR and CDR2 FQNEAQ (reference sequence). With 5 bases clipped from V and 6 bases from J, the junction kept 11 bases outside the gene matches. The CDR3 spans 16 residues. TCRdb's table, derived via immunoSEQ multiplex PCR, lists solely in-frame clones and lacks some. The profile shows more than 60,000 clones, roughly 92% of them singletons. Material: peripheral blood, obtained in the second trimester of pregnancy. The clonotype was recovered from a female donor with multiple sclerosis, enrolled in a pregnancy study. The chain links TRBV7-9 to TRBJ2-4; 9 positions match TRBD1. In DNA form, the CDR3 reads TGTGCCAGCAGCCCATCACAGGGGGCGCTTGGAAACATTCAGTACTTC. This encodes CASSPSQGALGNIQYF.